The 32 T cell receptor beta chains below come from one sample, sequenced in a study of kidney transplant recipient with SARS-CoV-2 infection. TCRdb analysed the reads with MiXCR anew, one entry per CDR3 protein. The sample includes 200,000 to 300,000 distinct CDR3 sequences, 25% to 30% of them seen just once. The sample here was a blood sample, taken at baseline and around day 120 from a kidney transplant recipient. The source is a young adult male patient who had COVID-19 and was a kidney transplant recipient. The T cells may partly be graft donor cells.

The chain has TRBV7-3 and TRBJ2-3; the match to TRBD2 covers 7 bases. The CDR3 is 16 amino acids. CDR1 is SGHTA and CDR2 is FQGTGA in the germline V gene. J was trimmed by 6 bases and V by 5 bases; bases with no gene match: 14. The CDR3 nucleotides are TGTGCCAGCAGCCCCCACGAGGGAGGGCCCCGCGATACGCAGTATTTT. Amino acids: CASSPHEGGPRDTQYF.

This clonotype was counted ten times or more. This chain connects TRBV30 to TRBJ1-6; weak D call: TRBD1 (5 bases). Germline lookup yields CDR1 GTSNPN and CDR2 SVGIG (reference sequence). The V and J ends lost 0 bases and 0 bases respectively, with 15 bases between them. This CDR3 has 18 residues. DNA for the CDR3: TGTGCCTGGAGTGTACGGCAGGGAAGGAGCTCCTATAATTCACCCCTCCACTTT. It specifies CAWSVRQGRSSYNSPLHF.

Concerning this clonotype: This may arise from a read error, as a much more abundant clone is one base away. The V call is TRBV3-2, the J call TRBJ2-7. TRBV3-2 is a known pseudogene. The CDR3 loop spans 13 amino acids. CDR3 in amino acids: CASSQDRLDERYF. CDR3 DNA sequence: TGTGCCAGCAGCCAAGATCGCCTAGACGAGCGGTACTTC.

The chain recombines TRBV16 with TRBJ1-2; D remains unclear. Germline values: CDR1 KGHSY, CDR2 FQNENV. This CDR3 is 17 amino acids long. V was cut by 5 bases and J by 4 bases, with 23 bases left in between. For the CDR3, the DNA is TGTGCCAGCAGCGTGCACGGGGTCGTTAGAAAGACCTATGGCTACACCTTC. The encoded protein is CASSVHGVVRKTYGYTF.

This clonotype has ten or more counts. Germline and junction disagree at one end, which may indicate a read error. The chain uses TRBV19 and TRBJ2-2; 9 bases fit TRBD2. This CDR3 is built from 16 residues. Germline assignment: CDR1 LNHDA and CDR2 SQIVND (reference sequence). The CDR3 sequence: CASTILAGANTGELFF. CDR3 nucleotides: TGTGCCAGTACTATACTAGCGGGCGCGAACACCGGGGAGCTGTTTTTT.

A note on this clonotype: Possible read error: a much larger clone is one base away. The chain combines TRBV7-9 with TRBJ2-7; TRBD2 agrees at 12 bases. This CDR3 spans 17 amino acids. CDR1 and CDR2 (germline): SEHNR, FQNEAQ (reference sequence). The CDR3 DNA is TGTGCCGGCAGCTTAGGGCTAGCGGGAGGGCCACTGGGCGAGCAGTACTTC. Its protein is CAGSLGLAGGPLGEQYF.

Comment on this clonotype: This may be a read error, as it is one base from a much larger clone. The chain uses TRBV18 and TRBJ2-7, with 7 bases aligning to TRBD2. CDR3 length: 17 amino acids. The germline V gene has CDR1 KGHSH and CDR2 LQKENI. In DNA form, the CDR3 reads TGTGCCGGCTCACCAGTGGCTATAGCGGGTTCGGCCTACGAGCAGTACTTC. Protein product: CAGSPVAIAGSAYEQYF.

This clonotype appeared many times. The chain links TRBV6-5 to TRBJ2-2; 11 bases align to TRBD1. CDR1 and CDR2 from the germline V gene are MNHEY and SVGAGI. The CDR3 is 17 residues long. The V gene end was trimmed by 0 bases and the J gene end by 7 bases; junction bases not matched to a gene: 7. CDR3 sequence: CASSYSGQGAENGELFF. The CDR3, as DNA: TGTGCCAGCAGTTACTCCGGACAGGGGGCGGAGAACGGGGAGCTGTTTTTT.

The chain is built from TRBV4-2 and TRBJ2-3; 8 nucleotides agree with TRBD2. This CDR3 is built from 17 residues. J was trimmed by 2 bases and V by 1 base; bases with no gene match: 8. Germline-derived CDR1 and CDR2 are LGHNA and YNFKEQ. CDR3 sequence (DNA): TGTGCCAGCAGCCAAGCAAGCGGGGGTCCCCCCACAGATACGCAGTATTTT. Its translation is CASSQASGGPPTDTQYF.

This clonotype was found many times. V gene TRBV20-1 combines with J gene TRBJ1-1, with 8 bases lining up with TRBD1. The V gene's germline CDR1 is DFQATT and CDR2 SNEGSKA (reference sequence). The junction had 7 bases not matched to a gene; V was cut back by 3 bases and J by 4 bases. The CDR3 sequence is 14 residues long. The CDR3 spells CSARGTGSSTEAFF. The DNA of the CDR3 is TGCAGTGCTAGGGGGACAGGAAGTTCCACTGAAGCTTTCTTT.

This clonotype has at least ten counts. The chain links TRBV2 to TRBJ2-7, with TRBD2 matching 7 bases. Trimming took 3 bases from V and 3 from J; bases not matched to a gene: 8. This CDR3 comprises 15 residues. Looked up from germline, CDR1 is SNHLY and CDR2 is FYNNEI. In DNA, the CDR3 is TGTGCCAGCAGTGAGGGCCTAGCGGTATTCTACGAGCAGTACTTC. Its protein product is CASSEGLAVFYEQYF.

This clonotype was recorded at least ten times. The CDR3 bases are TGCGCCAGCAGCCAAGTAGTCGGACAGGGTAGAGGCTACACCTTC. Translated, it gives CASSQVVGQGRGYTF. This chain connects TRBV4-3 to TRBJ1-2; TRBD1 matches at 8 bases. This CDR3 spans 15 amino acids. The V gene's germline CDR1 is LGHNA and CDR2 YSLEER. V lost 1 base, J lost 8 bases, and 9 bases stayed unmatched.

At least ten counts were recorded for this clonotype. The chain links TRBV6-9 to TRBJ1-2, with unresolved D. CDR1 and CDR2 from the germline V gene are MNHGY and SVAAGI. The CDR3 is 17 residues long. V dropped 5 bases and J dropped 4 bases, with 23 bases sitting between them. DNA of the CDR3: TGTGCCAGCAGTGGATCGTTGCCTTACGGAAAGACCTATGGCTACACCTTC. As protein: CASSGSLPYGKTYGYTF.

Comment on this clonotype: It may be a read error: a sequence one base away is much more abundant. The chain has TRBV27 and TRBJ2-3, with 9 positions matching TRBD2. The CDR3 extends over 20 amino acids. Germline assignment: CDR1 MNHEY and CDR2 SMNVEV (reference sequence). V shed 4 bases and J 2 bases; nucleotides not matched to a gene: 19. The CDR3: CASSSATSLAGLLNTDTQYF. CDR3 coding DNA: TGTGCCAGCAGTTCCGCCACATCCCTAGCGGGATTGCTGAACACAGATACGCAGTATTTT.

As for this clonotype: This may be a read error, as it is one base from a much larger clone. This chain joins TRBV7-3 and TRBJ2-5; TRBD2 agrees at 8 bases. The J call may be faulty, since TRBJ2-7 better matches the DNA end. The CDR3 sequence is 15 residues long. Germline CDR1 reads SGHTA; CDR2 reads FQGTGA. CDR3 region: CASSPSPTSAYEQYF. The CDR3 DNA reads TGTGCCAGCAGCCCCAGCCCGACTAGCGCCTACGAGCAGTACTTC.

Many counts were recorded for this clonotype. The V gene is TRBV6-2 or TRBV6-3, the J gene TRBJ1-1, with a tentative D call TRBD1 (5 bases). CDR1 MNHEY and CDR2 SVGEGT come from the germline V gene. Trimming cost V 6 bases and J 8 bases, with 16 bases left between them. The CDR3 loop spans 13 amino acids. In nucleotides, the CDR3 is TGTGCCAGCAGCCCCATGGGGCGGAGCGAAGCTTTCTTT. Its translation: CASSPMGRSEAFF.

This clonotype was counted ten times or more. The CDR3 DNA is TGTGCCAGCAGCAAGGTGGGATACCATGGAAAGACCTATGGCTACACCTTC. It yields the protein CASSKVGYHGKTYGYTF. The chain recombines TRBV7-9 with TRBJ1-2; unclear D gene. The CDR3 covers 17 residues. The V end was cut by 5 bases, the J end by 4 bases, with 23 bases between. Germline V gives CDR1 SEHNR, CDR2 FQNEAQ (reference sequence).

This clonotype was seen many times. This sequence joins TRBV4-3 and TRBJ2-7, with D unresolved. V shed 1 base and J shed 2 bases, with 9 bases lying between them. Germline CDR1 reads LGHNA; CDR2 reads YSLEER. This CDR3 has 14 residues. The CDR3 region is CASSQVWSTYEQYF. DNA for the CDR3: TGCGCCAGCAGCCAAGTTTGGTCTACCTACGAGCAGTACTTC.

In the case of this clonotype: Given a much more abundant clone one base away, this may be a read error. The chain employs TRBV20-1 and TRBJ1-2; no clear D gene. The CDR3 runs 15 residues. CDR1 and CDR2 from the germline V gene are DFQATT and SNEGSKA (reference sequence). The CDR3 here is CSARATSFDLYGCTF. Written as DNA, the CDR3 is TGCAGTGCTAGAGCCACTAGCTTCGACCTCTATGGCTGCACCTTC.

This clonotype was seen ten or more times. The V call is TRBV5-5, the J call TRBJ1-2; D not resolved. CDR3 size: 16 residues. The V end was cut by 7 bases, the J end by 4 bases, with 23 bases between. Germline V gene sequence: CDR1 SGHKS, CDR2 YYEKEE (reference sequence). The CDR3 DNA reads TGTGCCAGCGATCCCCGTGTCTCGCGAAAGACCTATGGCTACACCTTC. This gives the protein CASDPRVSRKTYGYTF.

This clonotype has a count of ten or more. V usage is TRBV28 and J usage is TRBJ1-2, with 7 bases lining up with TRBD1. CDR1 and CDR2 (germline): MDHEN, SYDVKM. V gave up 3 bases and J gave up 4 bases; unmatched junction bases: 5. The CDR3 loop spans 14 amino acids. The CDR3 reads CASSFGTVAYGYTF. The CDR3 bases are TGTGCCAGCAGTTTCGGGACAGTTGCCTATGGCTACACCTTC.

A remark on this clonotype: This clone may be a read error of a much larger clone one base away. This rearrangement joins TRBV5-6 to TRBJ1-1; tentative D call: TRBD1 (5 bases). The germline gives CDR1 SGHDT, CDR2 YYEEEE. The CDR3 is made up of 15 amino acids. Here the CDR3 DNA reads TGTGCCGGCAGCTCCGACGGGGACGAATGGCCTGAAGCTTTCTTT. Translated, it gives CAGSSDGDEWPEAFF.

This clonotype has a count of ten or more. V gene TRBV19 combines with J gene TRBJ1-5; D is uncertain. V lost 4 bases and J lost 6, with 10 bases in between. Per the germline V gene, CDR1 is LNHDA and CDR2 is SQIVND (reference sequence). The CDR3 is made up of 13 amino acids. The CDR3 protein is CASSTLNGQPQHF. Written as DNA, the CDR3 is TGTGCCAGTAGTACCCTAAATGGTCAGCCCCAGCATTTT.

This clonotype occurred many times. The chain combines TRBV19 with TRBJ1-2, with 8 bases that match TRBD1. The CDR3 length is 16 residues. V lost 0 bases, J lost 6 bases, and 9 bases stayed unmatched. The germline CDR1 and CDR2 sequences are LNHDA and SQIVND (reference sequence). CDR3 amino acids: CASSIDHPRTGNGYTF. For the CDR3, the DNA is TGTGCCAGTAGTATAGATCACCCCCGGACAGGGAATGGCTACACCTTC.

This clonotype was picked up many times. The chain combines TRBV3-2 with TRBJ2-7; the listed D gene, TRBD1, was not tested against the DNA. TRBV3-2 is a pseudogene. There are 15 residues in the CDR3. CDR3 residues: CASSQERGFSYEQYF. In nucleotides, the CDR3 is TGTGCCAGCAGCCAAGAGAGGGGGTTCTCCTACGAGCAGTACTTC.

This clonotype appeared many times. The chain combines TRBV24-1 with TRBJ2-5; 7 bases are a match to TRBD2. The CDR3 has 14 amino acids. Germline loops: CDR1 KGHDR, CDR2 SFDVKD. Germline trimming cut 9 bases from V and 1 base from J; bases unmatched to any gene: 7. In DNA, the CDR3 is TGTGCCACCGCGTCACCTAGCGGCCAAGAGACCCAGTACTTC. This sequence encodes CATASPSGQETQYF.

Turning to this clonotype: This may stem from a read error, because a much larger clone lies one nucleotide away. This chain joins TRBV5-6 and TRBJ1-2; possibly TRBD1 for D (5 bases). The CDR3 contains 16 residues. The germline V gene has CDR1 SGHDT and CDR2 YYEEEE. V lost 2 bases to trimming and J lost 3 bases, with 17 bases between them. The CDR3 loop is CASSLNLQGTDYGYTF. For the CDR3, the DNA is TGTGCCAGCAGCTTAAACCTTCAGGGTACTGACTATGGCTACACCTTC.

This clonotype showed up many times. CDR3 DNA sequence: TGCGCCAGCAGCCAAGATCGGAGGGGGAACAATCAGCCCCAGCATTTT. It is translated as CASSQDRRGNNQPQHF. V is TRBV4-3 and J is TRBJ1-5; tentative D call: TRBD1 (6 bases). CDR1 and CDR2 from the germline V gene are LGHNA and YSLEER. V was trimmed by 0 bases and J by 3 bases, leaving 12 bases between them. The CDR3 is made up of 16 amino acids.

This clonotype was seen repeatedly, ten times or more. The chain has TRBV19 and TRBJ1-1; no definite D call. Germline V CDR1 and CDR2: LNHDA, SQIVND (reference sequence). This CDR3 is 12 amino acids long. Between the trimmed V and J ends, which lost 3 bases and 3 bases, there was a span of 5 bases. In DNA, the CDR3 is TGTGCCAGTAGTATTCAGGACACTGAAGCTTTCTTT. It codes for CASSIQDTEAFF.

On this clonotype: The DNA is left out, because the CDR3 cannot be placed on it with certainty; the CDR3 is given as TCRdb lists it. The rearrangement joins TRBV5-5 to TRBJ1-2. Germline V CDR1 and CDR2: SGHKS, YYEKEE (reference sequence). The CDR3 numbers 16 amino acids, ends counted. This chain's CDR3 is CASRSCVSRKTYGCTF.

This clonotype was observed a single time. Just one base apart from a much larger clone, this may be a read error. The chain combines TRBV6-5 with TRBJ2-1; perhaps TRBD2 as D (6 bases). Germline loops: CDR1 MNHEY, CDR2 SVGAGI. This CDR3 is built from 17 residues. V lost 6 bases and J 0 bases, leaving 18 bases between the germline ends. CDR3 sequence (DNA): TGTGCCAGCAGGCAAGCGGGCGAACCGGGCTCCTACAATGAGCAGTTCTTC. Its translation is CASRQAGEPGSYNEQFF.

This clonotype was observed at least ten times. The rearrangement joins TRBV3-1 to TRBJ1-2; D gene unclear. This CDR3 region has 17 residues. Germline V gene sequence: CDR1 LGHDT, CDR2 YNNKEL (reference sequence). V lost 5 bases and J 4 bases, leaving 23 bases between the germline ends. CDR3 sequence reads: CASSAGPTLRKTYGYTF. In nucleotides, the CDR3 is TGTGCCAGCAGCGCGGGCCCCACCCTTCGAAAGACCTATGGCTACACCTTC.